The table lists the clone carrying this T cell receptor beta chain with a few counts. This sample is drawn from a study of identical twins. V lost 0 bases and J 2 bases, leaving 12 bases between the germline ends. The CDR3 has 15 residues. Germline V gene sequence: CDR1 DFQATT, CDR2 SNEGSKA (reference sequence). A universal primer site came from template switching; cDNA carried unique molecular identifiers. TCRdb recomputed calls from the 5' RACE reads with MiXCR, one row per CDR3 protein. The sample consists of fewer than 550,000 distinct CDR3 sequences, about 15% of them appearing once. These records were also assigned to another study, of yellow fever vaccine responses in identical twins.

Sequenced: CD4+ T cells sorted from blood. This sequence originates from a woman younger than 30 in good health. This rearrangement joins TRBV20-1 to TRBJ2-3; D is uncertain. CDR3: CSARDHVTATDTQYF. The DNA of the CDR3 is TGCAGTGCTAGAGATCATGTCACAGCCACAGATACGCAGTATTTT.